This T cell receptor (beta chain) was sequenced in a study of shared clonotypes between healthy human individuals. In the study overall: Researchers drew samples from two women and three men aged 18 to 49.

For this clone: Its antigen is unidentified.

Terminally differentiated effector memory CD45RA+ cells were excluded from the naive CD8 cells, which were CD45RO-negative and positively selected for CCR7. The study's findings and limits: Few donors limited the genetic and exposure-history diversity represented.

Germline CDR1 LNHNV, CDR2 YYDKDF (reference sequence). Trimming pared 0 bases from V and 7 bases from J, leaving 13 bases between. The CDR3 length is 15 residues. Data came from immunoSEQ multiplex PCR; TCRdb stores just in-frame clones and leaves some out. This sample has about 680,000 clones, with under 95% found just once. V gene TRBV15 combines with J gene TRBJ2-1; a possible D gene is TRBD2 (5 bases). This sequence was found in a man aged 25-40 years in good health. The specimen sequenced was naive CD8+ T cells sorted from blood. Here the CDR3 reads CATSRDGNKRNEQFF. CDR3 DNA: TGTGCCACCAGCAGAGATGGAAATAAGCGGAATGAGCAGTTCTTC.